Below, 19 T cell receptor beta chains from the same sample are listed, as sequenced in a study of blood T cell repertoires in COVID-19. Clones were read by immunoSEQ multiplex PCR, and TCRdb kept only the in-frame ones, dropping some. The sample holds some 87,000 clones, about 90% seen once. Material: peripheral blood. Source of these receptors: a human donor in a cohort sampled during active COVID-19.

On this clone: A junction end diverges from the germline sequence, so it may reflect a read error. The chain links TRBV3-1 (or the pseudogene TRBV3-2) to TRBJ2-1, with D possibly TRBD2 on 6 matching bases. Germline V gene data show CDR1 as LGHDT and CDR2 as YNNKEL (reference sequence). This CDR3 is 15 amino acids long. The CDR3 DNA is TGTGCCAGCAGCCCCGGCAGGGCCCGCGGGAATGAGCGGTTCTTC. This sequence encodes CASSPGRARGNERFF.

V usage is TRBV10-3 and J usage is TRBJ2-7, with D unresolved. The CDR3 has 11 amino acids. Trimming took 5 bases from V and 3 from J, leaving 5 bases between them. The germline gives CDR1 ENHRY, CDR2 SYGVKD. The DNA of the CDR3 is TGTGCCATCAGTATCGGCTACGAGCAGTACTTC. Translation: CAISIGYEQYF.

This chain uses TRBV7-8 with TRBJ2-1; D uncertain. The germline V and J ends were trimmed by 5 bases and 14 bases, with 19 bases remaining between them. The germline V gene has CDR1 SGHVS and CDR2 FQNEAQ. The CDR3 runs 13 residues. The CDR3 DNA sequence: TGTGCCAGCAGCCCCCTGTTTAGTGCCCGGGAGTTCTTC. Translated: CASSPLFSAREFF.

This chain connects TRBV6-8 to TRBJ1-5, with TRBD1 matching over 12 bases. V lost 2 bases to trimming and J lost 2 bases; unmatched junction nucleotides: 7. Germline CDR1 and CDR2: MNHGY and SAAAGT. CDR3 length equals 18 residues. The CDR3 is CASSYTGTGGIGNQPQHF. The CDR3 nucleotides are TGTGCCAGCAGTTACACCGGGACAGGGGGCATAGGCAATCAGCCCCAGCATTTT.

This clone appeared a few times. This chain links TRBV5-8 with TRBJ1-5, with TRBD1 matching 9 bases. The CDR3 length is 14 residues. Germline V CDR1 and CDR2: SGHTS, YDEGEE. J lost 5 bases, V lost 3 bases, and 3 bases had no gene match. The CDR3, as DNA: TGTGCCAGCAGCTGGGGACAGGGCGATCAGCCCCAGCATTTT. Its protein is CASSWGQGDQPQHF.

This chain connects TRBV15 to TRBJ1-1; tentatively, D is TRBD1 (5 bases). Trimming stripped 0 bases from V and 1 base from J, with 12 bases between. The CDR3 runs to 16 residues. Germline V lookup: CDR1 LNHNV, CDR2 YYDKDF (reference sequence). The chain's CDR3 is CATSRDFGQRNTEAFF. CDR3 coding DNA: TGTGCCACCAGCAGAGATTTCGGACAACGGAACACTGAAGCTTTCTTT.

The V gene is TRBV2, the J gene TRBJ1-2; D is perhaps TRBD1 (6 bases). CDR3 length equals 13 residues. The ends were cut back, 8 bases at V and 1 base at J, with 11 bases in the middle. The germline gives CDR1 SNHLY, CDR2 FYNNEI. The CDR3 DNA is TGTGCCAGCGCAGGGGACAATAACTATGGCTACACCTTC. Its protein product is CASAGDNNYGYTF.

This chain links TRBV6-1 with TRBJ1-5; perhaps TRBD1 as D (5 bases). The germline CDR1 and CDR2 sequences are MNHNS and SASEGT. V was cut by 2 bases and J by 4 bases, with 9 bases left in between. There are 14 residues in the CDR3. This CDR3 reads CASSETGLNQPQHF. The CDR3 nucleotides are TGTGCCAGCAGTGAAACAGGACTAAATCAGCCCCAGCATTTT.

The chain combines TRBV2 with TRBJ2-7; 11 bases agree with TRBD1. The CDR3 is 14 residues long. With V trimmed by 5 bases and J by 5 bases, 5 bases remained unmatched. From germline, CDR1 is SNHLY and CDR2 FYNNEI. CDR3 sequence (DNA): TGTGCCAGCAGTACGGACAGGGGGCTAAACGAGCAGTACTTC. The encoded protein is CASSTDRGLNEQYF.

This clone was found a few times. V and J are TRBV10-2 and TRBJ1-1; D gene ambiguous. The CDR3 sequence is 13 residues long. CDR1 is WSHSY, CDR2 SAAADI, per germline. V was pared by 3 bases and J by 1 base, with 6 bases between. CDR3 DNA: TGCGCCAGCAGTGATGGGCAGAACACTGAAGCTTTCTTT. As protein: CASSDGQNTEAFF.

The chain joins TRBV15 to TRBJ2-5, with D possibly matching TRBD1 (5 bases). V was cut by 5 bases and J by 4 bases, with 17 bases left in between. The germline V gene has CDR1 LNHNV and CDR2 YYDKDF (reference sequence). This CDR3 has 15 amino acids. The CDR3 reads CATSVLRGGGETQYF. In DNA form, the CDR3 reads TGTGCCACCAGCGTTTTAAGGGGCGGCGGAGAGACCCAGTACTTC.

The chain joins TRBV9 to TRBJ2-7; perhaps TRBD1 as D (6 bases). The CDR3 has 15 amino acids. Per the germline V gene, CDR1 is SGDLS and CDR2 is YYNGEE. V shed 4 bases and J shed 6 bases, with 20 bases lying between them. CDR3 DNA: TGTGCCAGCAGCCCCGCTGGGGGCGTCGGATCCGAGCAGTACTTC. Its translation: CASSPAGGVGSEQYF.

The chain uses TRBV5-1 and TRBJ1-2, with 10 positions matching TRBD1. After removal of 0 bases from V and 7 bases from J, the junction contained 3 bases not matched to a gene. The V gene's germline CDR1 is SGHRS and CDR2 YFSETQ. The CDR3 contains 14 residues. The CDR3, as DNA: TGCGCCAGCAGCTTGGAGGGACAGGGGACTGGCTACACCTTC. It is translated as CASSLEGQGTGYTF.

This sequence joins TRBV7-9 and TRBJ1-1; tentative D call: TRBD1 (6 bases). The CDR3 extends over 16 amino acids. The V gene's germline CDR1 is SEHNR and CDR2 FQNEAQ (reference sequence). Trimming stripped 4 bases from V and 5 bases from J, with 20 bases between. The CDR3 protein is CASSSYGFLGGTEAFF. The CDR3 bases are TGTGCCAGCAGCTCCTACGGATTTTTAGGGGGTACTGAAGCTTTCTTT.

A few counts support this clone. The chain combines TRBV5-1 with TRBJ1-6, with 10 bases aligning to TRBD1. The CDR3 length is 15 residues. Trimming took 3 bases from V and 6 from J; bases not matched to a gene: 3. Germline V gene lookup returns CDR1 SGHRS and CDR2 YFSETQ. The CDR3: CASSSGQGINSPLHF. The DNA for the CDR3 is TGCGCCAGCAGCTCGGGACAGGGGATTAATTCACCCCTCCACTTT.

The chain carries TRBV3-1 (or the pseudogene TRBV3-2) and TRBJ1-5; 7 bases are a match to TRBD1. The trim removed 1 base at V and 5 bases at J, leaving 5 bases unmatched. Germline V CDR1 and CDR2: LGHDT, YNNKEL (reference sequence). The CDR3 contains 15 residues. The CDR3 nucleotides read TGTGCCAGCAGCCAAGGGGGACAGTCCTATCAGCCCCAGCATTTT. It is translated as CASSQGGQSYQPQHF.

CDR3 protein: CASSPGGEAETQYF. The CDR3 DNA reads as TGTGCCAGCAGTCCAGGGGGCGAGGCGGAGACCCAGTACTTC. The chain carries TRBV6-2 or TRBV6-3 and TRBJ2-5; TRBD1 matches at 8 bases. With 5 bases clipped from V and 5 bases from J, the junction kept 7 bases outside the gene matches. CDR1 MNHEY and CDR2 SVGEGT come from the germline V gene. The CDR3 covers 14 residues.

The V gene is TRBV6-2 or TRBV6-3, the J gene TRBJ2-1; D possibly corresponds to TRBD2 (6 bases). The CDR3 has 15 residues. Germline loops: CDR1 MNHEY, CDR2 SVGEGT. Trimming removed 0 bases at V and 6 bases at J, with 12 bases between. CDR3 amino acids: CASSYSAGTFNEQFF. In DNA, the CDR3 is TGTGCCAGCAGTTACTCAGCCGGGACTTTCAATGAGCAGTTCTTC.

This rearrangement joins TRBV7-9 to TRBJ1-1; possible D gene TRBD1, 5 bases. The V gene's germline CDR1 is SEHNR and CDR2 FQNEAQ (reference sequence). This CDR3 is 13 amino acids long. Trimming took 6 bases from V and 0 from J, leaving 8 bases between them. The CDR3 DNA reads as TGTGCCAGCAGGGACAAGATGAACACTGAAGCTTTCTTT. Its translation is CASRDKMNTEAFF.